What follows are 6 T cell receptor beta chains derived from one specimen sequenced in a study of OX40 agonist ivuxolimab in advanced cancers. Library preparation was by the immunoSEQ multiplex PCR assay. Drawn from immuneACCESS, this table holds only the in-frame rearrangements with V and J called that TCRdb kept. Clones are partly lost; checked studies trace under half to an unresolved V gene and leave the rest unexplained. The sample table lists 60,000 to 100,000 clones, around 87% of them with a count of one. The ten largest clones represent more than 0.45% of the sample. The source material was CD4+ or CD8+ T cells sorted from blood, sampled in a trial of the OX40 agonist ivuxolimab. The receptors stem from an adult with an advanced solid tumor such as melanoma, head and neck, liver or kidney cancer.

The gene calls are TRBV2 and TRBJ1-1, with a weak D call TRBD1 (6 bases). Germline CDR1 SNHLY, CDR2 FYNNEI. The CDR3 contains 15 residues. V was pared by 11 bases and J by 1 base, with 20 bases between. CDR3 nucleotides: TGTGCCGGAATAGGGCCTGGGGGCAGGAACACTGAAGCTTTCTTT. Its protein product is CAGIGPGGRNTEAFF.

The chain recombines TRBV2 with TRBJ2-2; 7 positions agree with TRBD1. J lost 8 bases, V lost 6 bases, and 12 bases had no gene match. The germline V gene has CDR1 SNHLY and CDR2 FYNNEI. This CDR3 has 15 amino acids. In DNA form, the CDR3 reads TGTGCCAGCAGCCGGGACAGCGGTTCCCGGGGGGAGCTGTTTTTT. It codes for CASSRDSGSRGELFF.

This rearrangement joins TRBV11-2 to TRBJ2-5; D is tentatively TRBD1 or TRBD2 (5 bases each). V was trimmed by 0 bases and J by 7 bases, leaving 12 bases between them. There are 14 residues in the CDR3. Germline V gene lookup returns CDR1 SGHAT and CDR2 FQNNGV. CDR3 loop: CASSLDSVGGTQYF. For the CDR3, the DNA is TGTGCCAGCAGCTTAGATTCTGTTGGGGGGACCCAGTACTTC.

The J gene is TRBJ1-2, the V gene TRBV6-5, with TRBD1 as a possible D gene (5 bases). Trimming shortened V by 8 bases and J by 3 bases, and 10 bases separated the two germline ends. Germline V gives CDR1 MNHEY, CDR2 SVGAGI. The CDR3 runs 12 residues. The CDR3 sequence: CASGREDYGYTF. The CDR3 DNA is TGTGCCAGCGGCAGGGAGGACTATGGCTACACCTTC.

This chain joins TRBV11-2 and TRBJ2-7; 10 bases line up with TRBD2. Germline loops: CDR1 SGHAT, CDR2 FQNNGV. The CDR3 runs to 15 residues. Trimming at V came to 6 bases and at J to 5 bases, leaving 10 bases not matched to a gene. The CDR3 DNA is TGTGCCAGCAGGCCCTTGAGCGGGAGGGCCCACGAGCAGTACTTC. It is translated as CASRPLSGRAHEQYF.

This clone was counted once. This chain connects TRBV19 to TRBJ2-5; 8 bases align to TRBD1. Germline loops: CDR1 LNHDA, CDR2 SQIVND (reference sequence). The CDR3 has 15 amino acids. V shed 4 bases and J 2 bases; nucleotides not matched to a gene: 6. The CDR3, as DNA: TGTGCCAGTAGTACGACATACAGGGGGCAAGAGACCCAGTACTTC. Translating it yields CASSTTYRGQETQYF. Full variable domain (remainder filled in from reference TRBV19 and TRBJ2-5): DGGITQSPKYLFRKEGQNVTLSCEQNLNHDAMYWYRQDPGQGLRLIYYSQIVNDFQKGDIAEGYSVSREKKESFPLTVTSAQKNPTAFYLCASSTTYRGQETQYFGPGTRLLVL.